A selection of T cell receptor beta chains follows, all from one sample in a study of beta chain features in type 1 diabetes. TCRdb's copy holds only in-frame clones and misses some; the assay was immunoSEQ multiplex PCR. Counted here are under 90,000 clones, roughly a third occurring once; the ten biggest clones make up roughly 0.45%. The sequencing sample was made of stem cell memory CD4+ T cells from blood. These receptors came from a woman under 30 in good health. The CDR3 runs from the conserved cysteine through the conserved F or W. The order of the fields is clone size, V gene, CDR3 protein. Part of the rows lack a size; the others show once, few, many or a class for expanded clones.

clone size: .
V gene: TRBV7-6
CDR3 protein: CASSLGREGAKEQYF

clone size: few
V gene: TRBV7-9
CDR3 protein: CASSPGAGARNTIYF

clone size: few
V gene: TRBV2
CDR3 protein: CASSLDSPGYTF

clone size: .
V gene: TRBV11-1
CDR3 protein: CASLGSSYNEQFF

clone size: .
V gene: TRBV7-6
CDR3 protein: CASSLQGREEKLFF

clone size: .
V gene: TRBV7-2
CDR3 protein: CASSYGTSGRGMTDTQYF

clone size: .
V gene: TRBV5-1
CDR3 protein: CASSLSGTGRESYGYTF

clone size: few
V gene: TRBV6-5
CDR3 protein: CASSPQGNQPQHF

clone size: .
V gene: TRBV5-1
CDR3 protein: CASSLSTGQRWTEAFF

clone size: few
V gene: TRBV18
CDR3 protein: CASSNSGAYNEQFF

clone size: few
V gene: TRBV2
CDR3 protein: CASSPYGGAEIAEAFF

clone size: few
V gene: TRBV27
CDR3 protein: CASSLGGQGFYGYTF

clone size: .
V gene: TRBV7-8
CDR3 protein: CASSLAGTSGYEQYF

clone size: .
V gene: TRBV9
CDR3 protein: CASSPNDRDETQYF

clone size: .
V gene: TRBV6-1
CDR3 protein: CASDRTSGSRETQYF

clone size: .
V gene: TRBV6-1
CDR3 protein: CASSEATGVWEQFF